This T cell receptor beta chain was profiled in a study of cytomegalovirus exposure and HLA in healthy donors (TCRdb year 2017). Turning to the overall study: According to a later analysis, one platform produced both the roughly 110 validation repertoires and the 666 repertoires of the first cohort. In addition to the first cohort of 666 subjects, a separate validation cohort of 120 different subjects was used. To predict cytomegalovirus infection status, the study brought together high-throughput TCR immunosequencing, statistical association of individual TCRs with disease status, and machine learning. The study aimed to test whether cataloging public T cell receptors could reveal signatures of past pathogen exposure.

Libraries were prepared through the immunoSEQ multiplex PCR assay. The paper's data handling went like this. A statistical classification framework was built to diagnose cytomegalovirus status from the catalog of TCR beta chain sequences. TCRdb re-hosts the immuneACCESS table, in-frame sequences only. Its copies lack some clones; in the studies checked, an unresolved V gene accounts for under half of them, and the cause for the rest is not known. Clonal size and the V and J genes are those of that table, whereas D and trimming came from the DNA. A total of 250,000 to 300,000 clones appear in this sample, around 85% of them only once. The ten largest clonotypes hold around 1% of the sample. Separate from the approximately 670-subject first cohort, the validation cohort of 120 subjects was the group to which the donors belonged. What the study reported, not specific to this receptor: Of the cluster scores, around 95% were above 0 in a later analysis, which found that TCRs clustered in the first cohort also tended to co-occur in the 95 to 150 validation repertoires. According to the authors, the approach could potentially be generalized to other disease states and immunological phenotypes. Three of the identified cytomegalovirus-associated TCR beta chains were confirmed in vitro to be specific for cytomegalovirus antigens. Most TCR sequences were seen in very few donors, while some public TCRs were found in many individuals. Cytomegalovirus status was reported to be diagnosed by the classifier with high specificity and sensitivity in both the original and validation cohorts. A total of roughly 160 TCR beta chains were listed by the study as associated with cytomegalovirus. The validation cohort had no HLA typing available for a later analysis, so co-occurrence within that cohort was assessed over all 120 or so repertoires.

Including the terminal cysteine and phenylalanine, the CDR3 comprises 14 residues. Only the CDR3 DNA stays, 42 bases, in frame from base 1. The germline V gene supplies CDR1 MNHEY and CDR2 SVGAGI. The junction carries 15 bases between V and J, which are trimmed by 6 bases and 5 bases respectively. As to this clone: Its antigen is currently not known. No much larger clone exists at a distance of one base, and base qualities are not known.

This sequence originates from a woman younger than 35 in good health and CMV-seronegative. Sequencing was carried out using PBMCs. The sequence is built from TRBV6-5 and TRBJ2-3, with no reliable assignment of the D segment. This receptor has the CDR3 CASREVRRLDTQYF. The sequenced DNA: TGTGCCAGCAGAGAGGTCCGGAGATTAGATACGCAGTATTTT.